This T cell receptor beta chain was found in a study of a mutant IDH1 vaccine in newly diagnosed glioma. Time point given: week 47, end of study. In every dose of vaccine, 300 ug of mutant IDH1 20-mer peptide was given alongside topical imiquimod. Eight vaccine doses were administered to patients at weeks 1, 3, 5, 7, 11, 15, 19 and 23. Germline CDR1 MNHEY, CDR2 SMNVEV (reference sequence). Trimming stripped 0 bases from V and 1 base from J, with 4 bases between. The CDR3 spans 14 residues. Produced via immunoSEQ multiplex PCR; TCRdb's table is partial and in-frame only. The sample includes roughly 43,000 clones, 70% to 85% seen only once; the top ten take approximately 18%. This clone was seen a single time. Its specificity is unknown.

The genes are TRBV27 and TRBJ1-3, with D uncertain. The receptor's source is a man younger than 35 with glioma. Some clones in this sample may be carry-over from other donors' samples. The input for sequencing was PBMCs, taken from a glioma patient whose treatment included an IDH1 peptide vaccine. The CDR3 nucleotides read TGTGCCAGCAGTTTATCGCCATCTGGAAACACCATATATTTT. This translates into CASSLSPSGNTIYF.